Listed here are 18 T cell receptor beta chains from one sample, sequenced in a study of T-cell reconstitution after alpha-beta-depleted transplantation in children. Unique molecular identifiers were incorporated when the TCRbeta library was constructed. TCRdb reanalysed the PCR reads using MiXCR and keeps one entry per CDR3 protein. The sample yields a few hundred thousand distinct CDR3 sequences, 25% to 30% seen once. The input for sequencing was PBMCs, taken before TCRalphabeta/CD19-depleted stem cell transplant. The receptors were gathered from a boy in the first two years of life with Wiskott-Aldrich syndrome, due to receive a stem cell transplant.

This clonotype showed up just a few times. CDR3 residues: CASSLGPEDTQYF. The CDR3, as DNA: TGTGCCAGCAGCTTAGGGCCCGAGGATACGCAGTATTTT. The gene calls are TRBV7-9 and TRBJ2-3, with D unclear. This CDR3 contains 13 residues. V lost 1 base, J lost 6 bases, and 8 bases lay in between. Germline assignment: CDR1 SEHNR and CDR2 FQNEAQ (reference sequence).

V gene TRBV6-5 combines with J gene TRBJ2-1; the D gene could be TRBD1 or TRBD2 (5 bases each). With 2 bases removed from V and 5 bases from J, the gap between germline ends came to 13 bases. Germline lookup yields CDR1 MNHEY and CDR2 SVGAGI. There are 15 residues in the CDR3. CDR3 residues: CASSYLGRENNEQFF. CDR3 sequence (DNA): TGTGCCAGCAGTTACCTAGGCAGGGAGAACAATGAGCAGTTCTTC.

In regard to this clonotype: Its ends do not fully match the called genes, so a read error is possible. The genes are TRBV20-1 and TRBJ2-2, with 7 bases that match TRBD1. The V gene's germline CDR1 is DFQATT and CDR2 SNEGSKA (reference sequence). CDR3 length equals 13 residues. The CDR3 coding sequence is TGCATTGCTAGTAGAGACAGGGCCGGGGAGCTGTTTTTT. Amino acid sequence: CIASRDRAGELFF.

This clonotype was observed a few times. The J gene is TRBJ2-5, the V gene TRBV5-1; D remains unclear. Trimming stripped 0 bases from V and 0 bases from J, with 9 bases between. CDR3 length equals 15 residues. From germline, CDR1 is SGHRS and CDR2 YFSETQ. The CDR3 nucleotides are TGCGCCAGCAGCTTGGACCTTCAGTACCAAGAGACCCAGTACTTC. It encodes CASSLDLQYQETQYF.

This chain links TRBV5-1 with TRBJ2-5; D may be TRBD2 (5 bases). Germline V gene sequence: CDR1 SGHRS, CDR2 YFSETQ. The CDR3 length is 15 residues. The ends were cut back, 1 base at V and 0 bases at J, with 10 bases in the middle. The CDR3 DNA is TGCGCCAGCAGCTTGACGGGAACGTACCAAGAGACCCAGTACTTC. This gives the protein CASSLTGTYQETQYF.

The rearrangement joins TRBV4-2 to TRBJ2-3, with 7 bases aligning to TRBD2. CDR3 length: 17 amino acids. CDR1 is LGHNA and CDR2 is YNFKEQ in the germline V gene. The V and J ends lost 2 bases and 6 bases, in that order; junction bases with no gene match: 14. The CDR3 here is CASSQMGGLGRGDTQYF. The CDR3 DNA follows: TGTGCCAGCAGCCAAATGGGGGGGTTAGGTCGCGGTGATACGCAGTATTTT.

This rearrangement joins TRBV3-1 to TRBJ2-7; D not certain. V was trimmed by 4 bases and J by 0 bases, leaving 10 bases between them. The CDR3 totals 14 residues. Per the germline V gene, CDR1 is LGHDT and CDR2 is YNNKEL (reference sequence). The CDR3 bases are TGTGCCAGCAGCCGAGGCACGAGCTCCTACGAGCAGTACTTC. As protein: CASSRGTSSYEQYF.

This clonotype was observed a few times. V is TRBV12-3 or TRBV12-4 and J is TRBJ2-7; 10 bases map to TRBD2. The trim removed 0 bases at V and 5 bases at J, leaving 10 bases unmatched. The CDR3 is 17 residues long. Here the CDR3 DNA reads TGTGCCAGCAGTTTAGCACGGGGACTAGCGAAACGGGACGAGCAGTACTTC. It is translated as CASSLARGLAKRDEQYF.

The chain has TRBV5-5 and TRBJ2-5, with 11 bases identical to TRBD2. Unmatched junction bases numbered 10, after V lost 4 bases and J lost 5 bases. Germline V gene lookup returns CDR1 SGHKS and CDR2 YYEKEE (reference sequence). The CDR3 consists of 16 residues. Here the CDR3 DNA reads TGTGCCAGCAGCCCCCTACTAGCGGGAGTCAGGGAGACCCAGTACTTC. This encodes CASSPLLAGVRETQYF.

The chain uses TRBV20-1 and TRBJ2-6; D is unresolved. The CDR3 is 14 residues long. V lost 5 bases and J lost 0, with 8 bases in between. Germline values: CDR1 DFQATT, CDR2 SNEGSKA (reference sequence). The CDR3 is CSAGPFSGANVLTF. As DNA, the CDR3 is TGCAGTGCTGGTCCCTTCTCTGGGGCCAACGTCCTGACTTTC.

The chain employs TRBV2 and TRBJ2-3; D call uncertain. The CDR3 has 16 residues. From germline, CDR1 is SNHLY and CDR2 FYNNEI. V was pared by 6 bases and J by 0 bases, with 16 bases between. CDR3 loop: CASRGKSKTSTDTQYF. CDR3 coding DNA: TGTGCCAGCAGGGGAAAAAGCAAGACTAGCACAGATACGCAGTATTTT.

This CDR3 is CATSQVVRQGNQPQHF. CDR3 sequence (DNA): TGTGCCACCAGTCAAGTAGTGAGGCAAGGCAATCAGCCCCAGCATTTT. The V gene is TRBV15, the J gene TRBJ1-5; D is unresolved. Trimming cost V 6 bases and J 2 bases, with 17 bases left between them. CDR1 is LNHNV and CDR2 is YYDKDF in the germline V gene (reference sequence). The CDR3 contains 16 residues.

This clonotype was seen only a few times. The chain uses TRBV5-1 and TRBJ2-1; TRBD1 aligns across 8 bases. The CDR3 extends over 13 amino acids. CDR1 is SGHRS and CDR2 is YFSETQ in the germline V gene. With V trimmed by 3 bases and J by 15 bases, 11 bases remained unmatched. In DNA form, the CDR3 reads TGCGCCAGCAGCTCACCGGGACAGGAAGATGCGTTCTTC. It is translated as CASSSPGQEDAFF.

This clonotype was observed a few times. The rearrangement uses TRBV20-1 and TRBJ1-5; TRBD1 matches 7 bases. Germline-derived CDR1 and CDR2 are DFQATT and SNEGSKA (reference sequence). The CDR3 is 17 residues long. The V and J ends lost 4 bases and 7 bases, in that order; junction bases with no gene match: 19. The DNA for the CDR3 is TGCAGTGCTATGCCCCGGACAGGACTTGTGCCGATCCAGCCCCAGCATTTT. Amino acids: CSAMPRTGLVPIQPQHF.

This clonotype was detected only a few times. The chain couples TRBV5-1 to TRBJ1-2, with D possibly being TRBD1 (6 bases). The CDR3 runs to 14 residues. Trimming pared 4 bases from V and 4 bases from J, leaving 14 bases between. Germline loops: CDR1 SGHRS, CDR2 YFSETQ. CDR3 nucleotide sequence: TGCGCCAGCAGCCCCCCTGACAGGAGCTATGGCTACACCTTC. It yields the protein CASSPPDRSYGYTF.

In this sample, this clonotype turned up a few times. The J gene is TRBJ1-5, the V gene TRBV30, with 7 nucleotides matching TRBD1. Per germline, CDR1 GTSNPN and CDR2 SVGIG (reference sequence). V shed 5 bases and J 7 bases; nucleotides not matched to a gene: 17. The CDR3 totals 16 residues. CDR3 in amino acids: CAWGKQGHPAIQPQHF. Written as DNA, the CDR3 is TGTGCCTGGGGAAAACAGGGGCACCCGGCTATCCAGCCCCAGCATTTT.

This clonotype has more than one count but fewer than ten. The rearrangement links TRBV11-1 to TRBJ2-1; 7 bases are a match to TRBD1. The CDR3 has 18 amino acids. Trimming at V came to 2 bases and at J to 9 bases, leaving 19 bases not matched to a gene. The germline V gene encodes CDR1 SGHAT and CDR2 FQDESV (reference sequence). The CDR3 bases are TGTGCCAGCAGCTTAATAGTGGGCGCCAGGGGGAACCGGGCTGAGCAGTTCTTC. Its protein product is CASSLIVGARGNRAEQFF.

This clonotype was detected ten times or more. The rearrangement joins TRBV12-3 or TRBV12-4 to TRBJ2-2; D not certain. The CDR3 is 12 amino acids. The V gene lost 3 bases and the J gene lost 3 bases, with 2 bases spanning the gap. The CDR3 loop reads CASSFDTGELFF. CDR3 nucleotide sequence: TGTGCCAGCAGTTTTGACACCGGGGAGCTGTTTTTT.